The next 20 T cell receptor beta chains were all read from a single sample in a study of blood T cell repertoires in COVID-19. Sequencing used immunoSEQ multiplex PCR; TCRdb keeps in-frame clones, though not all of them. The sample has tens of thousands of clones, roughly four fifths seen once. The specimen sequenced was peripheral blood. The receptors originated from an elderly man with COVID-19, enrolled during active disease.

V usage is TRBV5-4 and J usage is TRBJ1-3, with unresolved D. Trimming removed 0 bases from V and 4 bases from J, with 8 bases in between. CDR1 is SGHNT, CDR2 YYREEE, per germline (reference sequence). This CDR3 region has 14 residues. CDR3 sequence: CASSLAGVGNTIYF. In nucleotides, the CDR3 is TGTGCCAGCAGCTTGGCGGGAGTAGGAAACACCATATATTTT.

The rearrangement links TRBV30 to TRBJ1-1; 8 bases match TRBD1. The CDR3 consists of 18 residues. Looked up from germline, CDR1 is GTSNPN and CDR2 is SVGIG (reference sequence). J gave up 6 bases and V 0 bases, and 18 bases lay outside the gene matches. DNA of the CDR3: TGTGCCTGGAGTGTAAGGGACTTTTACGGACAGGGATTTCCTGAAGCTTTCTTT. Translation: CAWSVRDFYGQGFPEAFF.

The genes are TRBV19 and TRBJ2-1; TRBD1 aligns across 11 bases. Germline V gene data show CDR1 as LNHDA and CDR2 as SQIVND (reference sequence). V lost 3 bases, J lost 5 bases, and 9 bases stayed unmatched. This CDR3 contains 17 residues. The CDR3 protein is CASSMDIGTGGNNEQFF. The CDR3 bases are TGTGCCAGTAGTATGGATATTGGGACAGGGGGAAACAATGAGCAGTTCTTC.

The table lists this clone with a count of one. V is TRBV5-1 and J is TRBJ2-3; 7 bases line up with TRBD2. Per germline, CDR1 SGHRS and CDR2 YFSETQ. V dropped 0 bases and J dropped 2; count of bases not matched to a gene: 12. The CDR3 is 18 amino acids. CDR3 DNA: TGCGCCAGCAGCTTGGATTCATTTGGGGGGGGAGCCACAGATACGCAGTATTTT. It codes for CASSLDSFGGGATDTQYF.

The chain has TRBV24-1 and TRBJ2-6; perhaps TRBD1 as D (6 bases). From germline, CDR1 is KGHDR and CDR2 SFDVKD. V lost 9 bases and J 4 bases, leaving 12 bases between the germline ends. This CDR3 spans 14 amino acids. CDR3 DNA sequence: TGTGCCACCTCACAGGGTTACGGGGCCAACGTCCTGACTTTC. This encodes CATSQGYGANVLTF.

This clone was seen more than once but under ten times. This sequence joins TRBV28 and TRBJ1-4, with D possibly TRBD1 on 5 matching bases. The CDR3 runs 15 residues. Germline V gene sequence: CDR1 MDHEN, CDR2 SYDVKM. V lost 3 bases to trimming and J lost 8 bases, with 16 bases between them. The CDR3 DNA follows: TGTGCCAGCAGTTTCACCGGGACCGGGGGGGAAAAACTGTTTTTT. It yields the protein CASSFTGTGGEKLFF. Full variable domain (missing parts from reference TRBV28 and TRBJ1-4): DVKVTQSSRYLVKRTGEKVFLECVQDMDHENMFWYRQDPGLGLRLIYFSYDVKMKEKGDIPEGYSVSREKKERFSLILESASTNQTSMYLCASSFTGTGGEKLFFGSGTQLSVL.

As DNA, the CDR3 is TGCGCCAGCAGCCTCATCGGGGGGCGCCGCTCCTACAATGAGCAGTTCTTC. This encodes CASSLIGGRRSYNEQFF. The chain has TRBV5-1 and TRBJ2-1, with D tentatively TRBD2 (7 bases). Trimming pared 4 bases from V and 0 bases from J, leaving 17 bases between. CDR1 and CDR2 from the germline V gene are SGHRS and YFSETQ. The CDR3 is 17 amino acids. The variable domain in full, with the rest retrieved from reference TRBV5-1 and TRBJ2-1, is KAGVTQTPRYLIKTRGQQVTLSCSPISGHRSVSWYQQTPGQGLQFLFEYFSETQRNKGNFPGRFSGRQFSNSRSEMNVSTLELGDSALYLCASSLIGGRRSYNEQFFGPGTRLTVL.

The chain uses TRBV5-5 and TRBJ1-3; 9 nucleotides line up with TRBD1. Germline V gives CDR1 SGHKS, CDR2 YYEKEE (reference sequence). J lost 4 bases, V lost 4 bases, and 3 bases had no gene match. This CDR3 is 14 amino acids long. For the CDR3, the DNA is TGTGCCAGCAGCCCCGGGACAGGGGGAAACACCATATATTTT. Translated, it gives CASSPGTGGNTIYF.

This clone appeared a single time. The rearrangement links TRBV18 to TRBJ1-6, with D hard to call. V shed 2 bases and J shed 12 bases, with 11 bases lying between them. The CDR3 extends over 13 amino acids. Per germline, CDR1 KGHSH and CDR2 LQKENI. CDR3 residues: CASSPYPRGPLHF. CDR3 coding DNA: TGTGCCAGCTCACCATATCCCCGGGGACCCCTCCACTTT.

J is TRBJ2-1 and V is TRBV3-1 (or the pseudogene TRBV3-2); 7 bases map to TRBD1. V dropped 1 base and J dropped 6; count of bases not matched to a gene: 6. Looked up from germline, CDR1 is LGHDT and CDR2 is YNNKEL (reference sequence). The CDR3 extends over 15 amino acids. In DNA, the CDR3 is TGTGCCAGCAGCCAAGCCGGGACAGAGGTCAATGAGCAGTTCTTC. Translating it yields CASSQAGTEVNEQFF.

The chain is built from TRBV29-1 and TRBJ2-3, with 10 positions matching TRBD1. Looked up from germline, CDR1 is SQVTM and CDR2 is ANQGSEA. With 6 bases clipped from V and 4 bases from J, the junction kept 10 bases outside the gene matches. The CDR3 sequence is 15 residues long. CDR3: CSVVDRGRAADTQYF. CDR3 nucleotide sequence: TGCAGCGTAGTCGACAGGGGGCGCGCCGCAGATACGCAGTATTTT.

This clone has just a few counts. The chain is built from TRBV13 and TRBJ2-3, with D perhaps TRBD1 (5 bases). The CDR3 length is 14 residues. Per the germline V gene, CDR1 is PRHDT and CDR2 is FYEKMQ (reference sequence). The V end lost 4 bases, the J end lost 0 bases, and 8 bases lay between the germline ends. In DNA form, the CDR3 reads TGTGCCAGCAGCTCACAGGAGAGCACAGATACGCAGTATTTT. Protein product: CASSSQESTDTQYF.

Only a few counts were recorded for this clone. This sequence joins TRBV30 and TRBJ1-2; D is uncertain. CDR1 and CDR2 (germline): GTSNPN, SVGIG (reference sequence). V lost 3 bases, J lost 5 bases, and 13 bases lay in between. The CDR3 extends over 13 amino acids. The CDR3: CAWRGEELYGYTF. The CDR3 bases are TGTGCCTGGAGAGGAGAGGAATTGTATGGCTACACCTTC.

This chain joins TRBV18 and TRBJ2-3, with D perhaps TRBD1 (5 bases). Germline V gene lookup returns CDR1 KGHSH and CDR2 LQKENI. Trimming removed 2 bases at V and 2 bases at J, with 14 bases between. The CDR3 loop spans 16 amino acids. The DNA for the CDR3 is TGTGCCAGCTCACCAAATAGACAGACGACCACAGATACGCAGTATTTT. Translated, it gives CASSPNRQTTTDTQYF.

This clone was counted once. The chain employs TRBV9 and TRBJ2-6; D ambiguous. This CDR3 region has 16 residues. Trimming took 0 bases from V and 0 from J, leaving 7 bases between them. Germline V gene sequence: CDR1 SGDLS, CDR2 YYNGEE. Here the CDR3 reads CASSVAANSGANVLTF. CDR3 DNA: TGTGCCAGCAGCGTAGCCGCGAACTCTGGGGCCAACGTCCTGACTTTC.

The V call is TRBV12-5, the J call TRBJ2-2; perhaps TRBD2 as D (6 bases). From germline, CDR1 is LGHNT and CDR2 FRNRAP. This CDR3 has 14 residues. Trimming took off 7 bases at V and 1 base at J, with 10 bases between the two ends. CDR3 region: CASAWRENTGELFF. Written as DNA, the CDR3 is TGTGCTAGTGCCTGGAGGGAGAACACCGGGGAGCTGTTTTTT.

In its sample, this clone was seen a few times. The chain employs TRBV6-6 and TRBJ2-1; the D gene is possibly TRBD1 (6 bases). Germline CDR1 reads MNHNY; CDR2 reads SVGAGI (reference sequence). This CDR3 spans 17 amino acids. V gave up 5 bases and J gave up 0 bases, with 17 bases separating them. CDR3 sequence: CASSRPNRASSYNEQFF. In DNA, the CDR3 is TGTGCCAGCAGTCGTCCAAACAGGGCTTCCTCCTACAATGAGCAGTTCTTC.

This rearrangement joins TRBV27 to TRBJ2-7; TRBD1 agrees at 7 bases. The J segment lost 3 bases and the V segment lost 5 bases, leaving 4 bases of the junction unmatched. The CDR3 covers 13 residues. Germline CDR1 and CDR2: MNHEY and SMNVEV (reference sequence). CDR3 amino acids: CASSPGTDYEQYF. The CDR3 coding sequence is TGTGCCAGCAGTCCCGGGACAGACTACGAGCAGTACTTC.

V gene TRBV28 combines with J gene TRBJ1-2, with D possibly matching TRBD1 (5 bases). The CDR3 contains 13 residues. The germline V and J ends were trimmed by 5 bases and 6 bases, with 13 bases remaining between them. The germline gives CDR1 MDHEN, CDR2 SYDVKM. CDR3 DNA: TGTGCCAGCAGTCTTCAGGGATGGGATGGCTACACCTTC. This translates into CASSLQGWDGYTF.

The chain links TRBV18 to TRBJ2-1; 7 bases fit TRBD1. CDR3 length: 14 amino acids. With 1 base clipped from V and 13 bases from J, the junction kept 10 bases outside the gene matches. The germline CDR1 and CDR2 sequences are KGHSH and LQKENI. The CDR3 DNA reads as TGTGCCAGCTCACCACGGAGGTCCGACAGGGAACAGTTCTTC. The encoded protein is CASSPRRSDREQFF. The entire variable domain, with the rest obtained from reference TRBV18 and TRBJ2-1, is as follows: NAGVMQNPRHLVRRRGQEARLRCSPMKGHSHVYWYRQLPEEGLKFMVYLQKENIIDESGMPKERFSAEFPKEGPSILRIQQVVRGDSAAYFCASSPRRSDREQFFGPGTRLTVL.